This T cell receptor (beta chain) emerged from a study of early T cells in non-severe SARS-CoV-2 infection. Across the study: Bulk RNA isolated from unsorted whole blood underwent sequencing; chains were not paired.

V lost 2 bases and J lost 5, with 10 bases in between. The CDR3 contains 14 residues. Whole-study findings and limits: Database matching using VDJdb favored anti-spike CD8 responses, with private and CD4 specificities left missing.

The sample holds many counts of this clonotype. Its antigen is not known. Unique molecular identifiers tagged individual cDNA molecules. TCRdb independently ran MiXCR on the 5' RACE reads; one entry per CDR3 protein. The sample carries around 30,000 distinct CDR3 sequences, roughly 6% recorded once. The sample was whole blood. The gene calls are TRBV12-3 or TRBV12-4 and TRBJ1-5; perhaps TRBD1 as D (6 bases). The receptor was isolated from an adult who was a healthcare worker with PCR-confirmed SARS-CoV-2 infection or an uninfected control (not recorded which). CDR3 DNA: TGTGCCAGCAGTTTATGGGGGGCCCATCAGCCCCAGCATTTT. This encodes CASSLWGAHQPQHF.